This note documents a single TCR beta chain sequence. Authors' methods: Reference gene primer amplification gave nucleated cell count estimates. This table comes from immunoSEQ multiplex PCR, and its TCRdb copy is limited to in-frame clones, with some not included. The V and J calls and clone size are taken from that table; D and trimming were inferred from the DNA. In the table there are more than 200,000 clones, 83% of which are singletons. Germline V CDR1 and CDR2: SGHRS, YFSETQ. The V end was cut by 4 bases, the J end by 2 bases, with 12 bases between. This CDR3 comprises 14 residues. This entry belongs to a study of blood T cell repertoires in COVID-19. Study details: Donors in the United States, Italy and Spain gave samples during acute or convalescent COVID-19.

What was sequenced was peripheral blood. This receptor was identified in a woman aged 40 to 50 with active or convalescent COVID-19. The chain combines TRBV5-1 with TRBJ1-1; D gene unclear. The DNA of the CDR3 is TGCGCCAGCAGCACCCGGGGTCCAAACACTGAAGCTTTCTTT. Its translation is CASSTRGPNTEAFF.